This paragraph reports one TCR beta chain. It was around 9 milliliters of peripheral blood that were drawn from each donor. Isolation recovered at least 7 million PBMCs from every sample. The sample comes from a study of blood T cells in healthy people across ages. Alongside a J-beta primer mix, a sample-barcoded 5' primer served in a second PCR lasting roughly 7 to 11 cycles. Each cDNA molecule carried a tag from a template-switch adaptor that contained 12 random nucleotides. Every sample returned 2.5 million or more CDR3-containing paired-end reads. TCRdb redid the calling of the 5' RACE reads with MiXCR, one entry per CDR3 protein. The data show roughly 1,700,000 distinct CDR3 sequences, approximately 30% seen once. Source material: blood. This sequence was found in a woman younger than 45 in good health.

CDR3 bases: TGTGCCAGCAGTCCCGGGGTTGGCGCGGGGTCACCCCTCCACTTT. This codes for CASSPGVGAGSPLHF. This chain uses TRBV9 with TRBJ1-6; D uncertain. Germline loops: CDR1 SGDLS, CDR2 YYNGEE. Between the trimmed V and J ends, which lost 5 bases and 10 bases, there was a span of 19 bases. The CDR3 is 15 amino acids.